Each of the 23 T cell receptor beta chains below was sequenced from the same sample in a study of shared clonotypes between healthy human individuals. Repertoires were generated with immunoSEQ multiplex PCR, while TCRdb's copy carries only in-frame clones and drops some. There are more than 2 million clones in the sample; almost 96% occur only once, and more than 0.1% lies in the top ten. Sequencing was done on a sample of naive CD4+ T cells sorted from blood. Subset defined: CD45RA+ positively selected. Source of these receptors: a man aged 18-30 years in good health.

The V call is TRBV19, the J call TRBJ1-1; D remains unclear. Between the trimmed V and J ends, which lost 5 bases and 0 bases, there was a span of 7 bases. The CDR3 runs 13 residues. Germline values: CDR1 LNHDA, CDR2 SQIVND (reference sequence). CDR3 in DNA: TGTGCCAGTAGTGAGGTTATGAACACTGAAGCTTTCTTT. Encoded protein: CASSEVMNTEAFF.

This chain links TRBV7-9 with TRBJ2-7; 13 nucleotides line up with TRBD2. Germline CDR1 reads SEHNR; CDR2 reads FQNEAQ (reference sequence). The length of the CDR3 is 18 residues. The V segment lost 1 base and the J segment 1 base; nucleotides outside the gene matches: 7. CDR3 protein: CASSLVLGLAGESYEQYF. The CDR3 DNA reads as TGTGCCAGCAGCTTAGTCCTTGGACTAGCGGGAGAATCCTACGAGCAGTACTTC.

CDR3 bases: TGTGCCTGGAGTGTAGGGACACTGAGAAACACCATATATTTT. It specifies CAWSVGTLRNTIYF. The V call is TRBV30, the J call TRBJ1-3; D perhaps matches TRBD1 (6 bases). Trimming removed 0 bases from V and 5 bases from J, with 11 bases in between. This CDR3 region has 14 residues. Per germline, CDR1 GTSNPN and CDR2 SVGIG (reference sequence).

The V call is TRBV6-6, the J call TRBJ2-7; TRBD2 matches at 7 bases. Unmatched junction bases numbered 4, after V lost 5 bases and J lost 6 bases. Looked up from germline, CDR1 is MNHNY and CDR2 is SVGAGI (reference sequence). This CDR3 contains 12 residues. The chain's CDR3 is CASSPSGGEQYF. The CDR3 DNA reads as TGTGCCAGCAGTCCCTCGGGGGGCGAGCAGTACTTC.

The chain has TRBV9 and TRBJ1-1; a weak D match, TRBD1 (6 bases). CDR3 size: 17 residues. The germline CDR1 and CDR2 sequences are SGDLS and YYNGEE. The V gene lost 0 bases and the J gene lost 1 base, with 16 bases spanning the gap. The CDR3 here is CASSVAAAGAGNTEAFF. Here the CDR3 DNA reads TGTGCCAGCAGCGTAGCTGCGGCAGGGGCAGGGAACACTGAAGCTTTCTTT.

The chain carries TRBV9 and TRBJ2-1, with D uncertain. CDR1 and CDR2 from the germline V gene are SGDLS and YYNGEE. This CDR3 has 16 amino acids. The V and J ends lost 0 bases and 7 bases respectively, with 17 bases between them. Written as DNA, the CDR3 is TGTGCCAGCAGCGTAGGTAAGGGTAACCCTGGGAATGAGCAGTTCTTC. Translating gives CASSVGKGNPGNEQFF.

In nucleotides, the CDR3 is TGTGCCACCAGCAGCGGACTGGGCCAAGAGACCCAGTACTTC. Translating it yields CATSSGLGQETQYF. The chain is built from TRBV15 and TRBJ2-5; maybe TRBD2 (5 bases). Trimming cost V 3 bases and J 1 base, with 9 bases left between them. The CDR3 has 14 residues. Germline V gene data show CDR1 as LNHNV and CDR2 as YYDKDF (reference sequence).

The V call is TRBV25-1, the J call TRBJ2-7, with 7 bases fitting TRBD2. This CDR3 spans 15 amino acids. The germline V gene encodes CDR1 MGHDK and CDR2 SYGVNS. V lost 6 bases, J lost 4 bases, and 12 bases stayed unmatched. The CDR3 loop is CASSSGGVGRYEQYF. CDR3 sequence (DNA): TGTGCCAGCAGCTCTGGGGGGGTGGGACGATACGAGCAGTACTTC.

J is TRBJ1-6 and V is TRBV5-4, with unresolved D. V was pared by 0 bases and J by 9 bases, with 13 bases between. This CDR3 has 15 residues. CDR1 is SGHNT, CDR2 YYREEE, per germline (reference sequence). CDR3 DNA sequence: TGTGCCAGCAGCTTGGATCAGATCCAGGTTTCACCCCTCCACTTT. It yields the protein CASSLDQIQVSPLHF.

This chain joins TRBV27 and TRBJ2-7; D is possibly TRBD1 (5 bases). Germline V CDR1 and CDR2: MNHEY, SMNVEV (reference sequence). V dropped 6 bases and J dropped 0 bases, with 15 bases sitting between them. This CDR3 comprises 15 residues. Here the CDR3 DNA reads TGTGCCAGCAGAAACGGGCAGGGAAGCTCCTACGAGCAGTACTTC. Its protein product is CASRNGQGSSYEQYF.

V gene TRBV28 combines with J gene TRBJ1-1; D unresolved. Germline values: CDR1 MDHEN, CDR2 SYDVKM. Trimming pared 4 bases from V and 3 bases from J, leaving 24 bases between. The CDR3 contains 18 residues. The CDR3 DNA reads as TGTGCCAGCAGTTCACCCCAGCGGGCCGGCCGCGAAGACACTGAAGCTTTCTTT. Its translation: CASSSPQRAGREDTEAFF.

The chain joins TRBV7-9 to TRBJ2-7; D gene ambiguous. The CDR3 length is 14 residues. Germline V gene lookup returns CDR1 SEHNR and CDR2 FQNEAQ (reference sequence). V was shortened by 5 bases and J by 0 bases, with 11 bases between the two germline ends. The CDR3 loop reads CASSILRSSYEQYF. CDR3 coding DNA: TGTGCCAGCAGCATACTACGGAGCTCCTACGAGCAGTACTTC.

The chain joins TRBV7-9 to TRBJ1-6; D is unclear. The V end lost 5 bases, the J end lost 10 bases, and 9 bases lay between the germline ends. This CDR3 comprises 12 residues. CDR1 is SEHNR, CDR2 FQNEAQ, per germline (reference sequence). Here the CDR3 reads CASSRGESPLHF. CDR3 nucleotides: TGTGCCAGCAGCCGCGGGGAATCACCCCTCCACTTT. Drawing the rest from reference TRBV7-9 and TRBJ1-6, the complete variable domain is DTGVSQNPRHKITKRGQNVTFRCDPISEHNRLYWYRQTLGQGPEFLTYFQNEAQLEKSRLLSDRFSAERPKGSFSTLEIQRTEQGDSAMYLCASSRGESPLHFGNGTRLTVT.

J is TRBJ1-2 and V is TRBV19; TRBD1 is a possible D gene (6 bases). V was clipped by 6 bases and J by 7 bases, with 15 bases between them. The CDR3 covers 13 residues. From germline, CDR1 is LNHDA and CDR2 SQIVND (reference sequence). The CDR3 DNA is TGTGCCAGTAGCCTCGGGGGGGCAGGTGGCTACACCTTC. It specifies CASSLGGAGGYTF.

This chain joins TRBV5-1 and TRBJ2-5, with D perhaps being TRBD1 or TRBD2 (6 bases each). This CDR3 has 14 residues. V gave up 1 base and J gave up 5 bases, with 12 bases separating them. From germline, CDR1 is SGHRS and CDR2 YFSETQ. Written as DNA, the CDR3 is TGCGCCAGCAGCTTGTCGGGGGCGAAGGAGACCCAGTACTTC. This encodes CASSLSGAKETQYF.

The DNA for the CDR3 is TGTGCCAGTAGTATAGGGGCCGGGGTGAGAGAGCAGTACTTC. This sequence encodes CASSIGAGVREQYF. The chain is built from TRBV19 and TRBJ2-7; perhaps TRBD2 as D (5 bases). CDR3 length: 14 amino acids. V was cut by 1 base and J by 7 bases, with 14 bases left in between. CDR1 LNHDA and CDR2 SQIVND come from the germline V gene (reference sequence).

The chain employs TRBV6-1 and TRBJ1-2, with D uncertain. The CDR3 has 12 residues. Germline assignment: CDR1 MNHNS and CDR2 SASEGT. Trimming cost V 8 bases and J 7 bases, with 14 bases left between them. CDR3 bases: TGTGCCAGCTTTTCCCCAGTCTTTGGCTACACCTTC. Protein sequence: CASFSPVFGYTF.

The count of this clone is one. The sample carries other DNA sequences with the same CDR3. V is TRBV20-1 and J is TRBJ1-1; D is unresolved. Deletions cut 3 bases from V and 7 bases from J, with 9 bases between. Germline V gives CDR1 DFQATT, CDR2 SNEGSKA (reference sequence). The CDR3 loop spans 11 amino acids. The CDR3 sequence: CSASDGDEAFF. The CDR3 region has the DNA TGCAGTGCTAGCGACGGGGATGAAGCTTTCTTT.

V gene TRBV5-4 combines with J gene TRBJ2-5; tentative D call: TRBD1 (6 bases). The CDR3 covers 13 residues. Trimming removed 6 bases from V and 6 bases from J, with 15 bases in between. The germline V gene encodes CDR1 SGHNT and CDR2 YYREEE (reference sequence). The CDR3 bases are TGTGCCAGCAACCCCCCAGGGGAACAGACCCAGTACTTC. This translates into CASNPPGEQTQYF.

The chain joins TRBV11-1 to TRBJ1-1; 8 positions match TRBD1. Trimming cost V 5 bases and J 5 bases; bases outside gene matches: 7. The CDR3 runs 14 residues. From germline, CDR1 is SGHAT and CDR2 FQDESV (reference sequence). CDR3 DNA: TGTGCCAGCAGCGCCGGACAGGGTCGAACTGAAGCTTTCTTT. This translates into CASSAGQGRTEAFF.

J is TRBJ1-6 and V is TRBV6-5, with TRBD1 matching over 7 bases. The J segment lost 9 bases and the V segment lost 6 bases, leaving 8 bases of the junction unmatched. The germline CDR1 and CDR2 sequences are MNHEY and SVGAGI. This CDR3 spans 14 amino acids. In DNA form, the CDR3 reads TGTGCCAGCAGACGGGAGGGGGCAGGTTCACCCCTCCACTTT. Protein product: CASRREGAGSPLHF.

This clone was counted a few times. V gene TRBV2 combines with J gene TRBJ1-6; D is undetermined. V gave up 5 bases and J gave up 9 bases, with 14 bases separating them. The CDR3 loop spans 14 amino acids. Germline V lookup: CDR1 SNHLY, CDR2 FYNNEI. CDR3 residues: CASSMAFLASPLHF. CDR3 in DNA: TGTGCCAGCAGTATGGCATTCTTAGCTTCACCCCTCCACTTT. Supplemented by reference TRBV2 and TRBJ1-6, the full variable domain reads EPEVTQTPSHQVTQMGQEVILRCVPISNHLYFYWYRQILGQKVEFLVSFYNNEISEKSEIFDDQFSVERPDGSNFTLKIRSTKLEDSAMYFCASSMAFLASPLHFGNGTRLTVT.

V gene TRBV14 combines with J gene TRBJ2-6; D gene unclear. Germline V CDR1 and CDR2: SGHDN, FVKESK. The CDR3 runs 15 residues. Between the trimmed V and J ends, which lost 1 base and 2 bases, there was a span of 6 bases. CDR3 amino acids: CASSQATPGANVLTF. In DNA, the CDR3 is TGTGCCAGCAGCCAAGCGACACCTGGGGCCAACGTCCTGACTTTC.